This T cell receptor (beta chain) emerged from a study of response to subunit inactivated influenza vaccine. General study results and limits: Each seasonal influenza vaccination recruits few new T cells, the authors suggested.

TCRdb analysed the RT-PCR reads with MiXCR anew, one entry per CDR3 protein. This table has approximately 700,000 distinct CDR3 sequences, 15% to 19% appearing once. In germline, CDR1 is LNHDA, CDR2 SQIVND (reference sequence). Trimming cost V 3 bases and J 4 bases, with 11 bases left between them. This CDR3 spans 14 amino acids. Remarks on this clonotype: Antigen unknown.

The chain links TRBV19 to TRBJ2-3; possibly TRBD2 for D (7 bases). The sequence was collected from a man aged 50 to 59 who received an inactivated influenza vaccine. The specimen comprised PBMCs from blood, sampled approximately 13 days after vaccination. CDR3 sequence reads: CASSIGGRPDTQYF. CDR3 DNA sequence: TGTGCCAGTAGTATCGGGGGGCGCCCAGATACGCAGTATTTT.